A selection of T cell receptor beta chains follows, all from one sample in a study of T-cell reconstitution after alpha-beta-depleted transplantation in children. Each CDR3 protein is one row after TCRdb ran MiXCR on the PCR reads. The profile shows a few hundred thousand distinct CDR3 sequences, about a quarter of them singletons. Sequences were derived from PBMCs, mostly from graft donor cells, sampled 180 days after TCRalphabeta/CD19-depleted stem cell transplant. These TCRs come from a male patient aged 10-17 years who had a stem cell transplant for acute lymphoblastic leukemia, so the T cells may come from the graft donor. Both conserved end residues are part of each CDR3. D genes are given only for firm matches. Expanded clones get a size class; other rows say once, few or many, or leave the size out.

TRBV10-3,.,.,TRBJ2-7,TGTGCCATCAGTGATGTCCTCGCGGGACCAGGCTCCTACGAGCAGTACTTC,CAISDVLAGPGSYEQYF
TRBV9,.,.,TRBJ1-2,TGTGCCAGCAGCGTAGTTCCGGGAGGGGACGGCTACACCTTC,CASSVVPGGDGYTF
TRBV20-1,TRBD2,few,TRBJ2-2,TGCAGTGCTAGAGATAAAGGAGAGCGCGGGAGCTTTACCGGGGAGCTGTTTTTT,CSARDKGERGSFTGELFF
TRBV7-3,.,few,TRBJ2-5,TGTGCCAGCAGCTGGGGAGGTAGCGCTTCTCAAGAGACCCAGTACTTC,CASSWGGSASQETQYF
TRBV6-8,TRBD2,.,TRBJ2-7,TGTGCCAGCCCGGGACTAGCGGGCAGCTACGAGCAGTACTTC,CASPGLAGSYEQYF
TRBV21-1,.,.,TRBJ1-2,TGTGCCAGCAGCAGGGGCTATGGCTACACCTTC,CASSRGYGYTF
TRBV10-3,.,few,TRBJ2-7,TGTGCCATCATGACAGGGACTTCCTACGAGCAGTACTTC,CAIMTGTSYEQYF
TRBV7-8,.,few,TRBJ2-5,TGTGCCAGCAGCTTAGATAGGATCCTCCAAGAGACCCAGTACTTC,CASSLDRILQETQYF
TRBV11-2,TRBD2,.,TRBJ2-7,TGTGCCAGCAGCTTAGAACTAGCGGGAGGGTACGAGCAGTACTTC,CASSLELAGGYEQYF
TRBV12-3/TRBV12-4,.,many,TRBJ2-1,TGTGCCAGCAGGTCAACAGGGCTTCCCTACAATGAGCAGTTCTTC,CASRSTGLPYNEQFF
TRBV29-1,.,few,TRBJ2-2,TGCAGCGGGAGTAGGTACACCGGGGAGCTGTTTTTT,CSGSRYTGELFF
TRBV12-3/TRBV12-4,.,.,TRBJ1-3,TGTGCCAGCAGTTTATCAGAAGTAAACACCATATATTTT,CASSLSEVNTIYF
TRBV5-1,TRBD2,.,TRBJ2-3,TGCGCCAGCAGCGGCGGGACTAGCGGCCTCACAGATACGCAGTATTTT,CASSGGTSGLTDTQYF
TRBV11-3,TRBD2,few,TRBJ2-7,TGTGCCAGCAGGCAACCGGGACTAGAGGCCGAGCAGTACTTC,CASRQPGLEAEQYF
TRBV11-1,.,.,TRBJ2-1,TGTGCCAGCAGCTTAAATATTCTTGGACTACCAAGCTCCTACAATGAGCAGTTCTTC,CASSLNILGLPSSYNEQFF
TRBV20-1,.,.,TRBJ2-1,TGCAGTGCTAGAAATGTCGGGATTCCAGCGGACAATGAGCAGTTCTTC,CSARNVGIPADNEQFF
TRBV5-1,TRBD1,many,TRBJ1-1,TGCGCCAGCAGCCCGGGGACAGCGGACATGAACACTGAAGCTTTCTTT,CASSPGTADMNTEAFF
TRBV5-1,.,few,TRBJ2-2,TGCGCCAGCAGCATACAAGCTAAGACGGGGCTCGCCGGGGAGCTGTTTTTT,CASSIQAKTGLAGELFF
TRBV6-1,TRBD2,many,TRBJ2-1,TGTGCCAGCAGTCGACTAGCGGGCGCGGGCGCCTACAATGAGCAGTTCTTC,CASSRLAGAGAYNEQFF
TRBV12-3/TRBV12-4,TRBD2,.,TRBJ2-1,TGTGCCATCAGTTTAGTACTAGCGGGAGGGCCGTCCTACAATGAGCAGTTCTTC,CAISLVLAGGPSYNEQFF
TRBV11-2,TRBD1,.,TRBJ2-7,TGTGCCAGCAGCCTCCTGCTAGGCACAGGGGACCAAGGCTACGAGCAGTACTTC,CASSLLLGTGDQGYEQYF
TRBV29-1,.,many,TRBJ1-1,TGCAGCGCTAAGAACACTGAAGCTTTCTTT,CSAKNTEAFF
TRBV5-1,TRBD2,once,TRBJ2-2,TGCGCCTGCAGCTTCACGGGACTAGCGGGCACCGGGGAGCTGTTTTTT,CACSFTGLAGTGELFF
TRBV18,TRBD2,few,TRBJ2-1,TGTGCCAGCTCACCACACCCGGGACTAGCAAATTTCTTC,CASSPHPGLANFF
TRBV29-1,.,many,TRBJ2-1,TGCAGCGTTCCACCTCCGGGGTACAATGAGCAGTTCTTC,CSVPPPGYNEQFF
TRBV15,.,.,TRBJ2-2,TGTGCCACCAGCAGAGATACGGGGAGGAACACCGGGGAGCTGTTTTTT,CATSRDTGRNTGELFF
TRBV5-1,.,few,TRBJ2-7,TGCGCCAGCAGCCGGCGGGACGCCTACGAGCAGTACTTC,CASSRRDAYEQYF
TRBV18,.,.,TRBJ2-5,TGTGCCAGCTTGAAACTAGATCGTGAGACCCAGTACTTC,CASLKLDRETQYF
TRBV25-1,.,.,TRBJ1-1,TGTGCCAGCAGTGAGCAGCCCCAGGGAACCACTGAAGCTTTCTTT,CASSEQPQGTTEAFF
TRBV3-1,TRBD2,.,TRBJ2-1,TGTGCCAGCAGCCACGGACTAGCGGGAGGGTCCTACAATGAGCAGTTCTTC,CASSHGLAGGSYNEQFF
TRBV20-1,.,few,TRBJ2-3,TGCAGTGCTAGAGATCCCCCCCCCCTCGACCCTTCCACAGATACGCAGTATTTT,CSARDPPPLDPSTDTQYF
TRBV27,TRBD2,.,TRBJ2-3,TGTGCCAGCCGAAGACTAGCTAGCACAGATACGCAGTATTTT,CASRRLASTDTQYF
TRBV12-3/TRBV12-4,.,few,TRBJ2-2,TGTGCCAGCAGTTTTATCGCAGATTCTATATCGAACACCGGGGAGCTGTTTTTT,CASSFIADSISNTGELFF
TRBV18,TRBD2,.,TRBJ2-7,TGTGCCAGCTCACTGACTAGCGGGAGACAGGAGCAGTACTTC,CASSLTSGRQEQYF
TRBV25-1,.,few,TRBJ1-1,TGTGCCAGCAGTGGGAGCACTGAAGCTTTCTTT,CASSGSTEAFF
TRBV28,TRBD2,once,TRBJ2-1,TGTGCCAGCAGGCGACTAGCGGGGGGGTTTGAGCAGTTCTTC,CASRRLAGGFEQFF
TRBV10-3,.,few,TRBJ2-7,TGTGCCGTCTTGAACGACAACTCCTACGAGCAGTACTTC,CAVLNDNSYEQYF
TRBV7-9,TRBD1,.,TRBJ2-1,TGTGCCAGCAGCTTAGCGGACAGGGCTTACAATGAGCAGTTCTTC,CASSLADRAYNEQFF
TRBV5-8,.,.,TRBJ2-7,TGTGCCAGCAGCTTCAGGGACCCGGACGAGCAGTACTTC,CASSFRDPDEQYF
TRBV7-8,.,few,TRBJ2-4,TGTGCCAGCAGCTTAGCGGGACACACGCTAGCCAAAAACATTCAGTACTTC,CASSLAGHTLAKNIQYF
TRBV2,.,few,TRBJ2-1,TGTGCCAGCTGTGCGCGGCGGGATCACTACAATGAGCAGTTCTTC,CASCARRDHYNEQFF
TRBV7-2,.,.,TRBJ1-2,TGTGCCAGCAGCCCCTATCGTCTGGGATCAGATGGCTACACCTTC,CASSPYRLGSDGYTF
TRBV5-1,.,many,TRBJ2-1,TGTGCCAGCAGCCTCTACAATGAGCAGTTCTTC,CASSLYNEQFF
TRBV18,TRBD1,.,TRBJ2-1,TGTGCCAGCTCGCTTCCGGGACAGGACTCCTACAATGAGCAGTTCTTC,CASSLPGQDSYNEQFF
TRBV5-1,.,.,TRBJ2-5,TGCGCCAGCAGCCCGTCCTTGGATTGGGAGACCCAGTACTTC,CASSPSLDWETQYF
TRBV12-3/TRBV12-4,TRBD1,.,TRBJ1-3,TGTGCCAGCAGTGGGACAGTGGGATTCTCTGGAAACACCATATATTTT,CASSGTVGFSGNTIYF
TRBV6-5,TRBD1,few,TRBJ1-5,TGTGCCAGCAGTTACACAGGGGGCGCGGGTCAGCCCCAGCATTTT,CASSYTGGAGQPQHF
TRBV28,.,few,TRBJ1-2,TGTGCCAGCAGTTTACCCGGATATGGCTACACCTTC,CASSLPGYGYTF
TRBV7-9,.,few,TRBJ2-1,TGTGCCAGCAGCTCACGATCGGTCGATGAGCAGTTCTTC,CASSSRSVDEQFF
TRBV24-1,.,few,TRBJ2-1,TGTGCCACCAGCTCAAGGCAGCTTCCCTCCTACAATGAGCAGTTCTTC,CATSSRQLPSYNEQFF
TRBV4-2,.,.,TRBJ2-7,TGTGCCAGCAGCCGCGCGACTCACTACGAGCAGTACTTC,CASSRATHYEQYF
TRBV5-1,TRBD1,.,TRBJ1-2,TGCGCCAGCAGTCGGGACAGGGCGGACTATGGCTACACCTTC,CASSRDRADYGYTF
TRBV29-1,TRBD1,.,TRBJ2-7,TGCAGCGCACCGGGACAGGGTTCCGAGCAGTACTTC,CSAPGQGSEQYF
TRBV5-1,TRBD1,few,TRBJ2-7,TGCGCCAGCAGCCCGACAGGGACAGAAGACCACGAGCAGTACTTC,CASSPTGTEDHEQYF
TRBV5-5,.,few,TRBJ1-1,TGTGCCAGCAGCTTGAACAGGGTCGTGACTGAAGCTTTCTTT,CASSLNRVVTEAFF
TRBV6-5,.,.,TRBJ2-7,TGTGCCAGCAGTTACGATCTCTCCTACGAGCAGTACTTC,CASSYDLSYEQYF
TRBV13,TRBD1,few,TRBJ1-2,TGTGCCAGCAGCTTCCTGGGACAGGATAACTATGGCTACACCTTC,CASSFLGQDNYGYTF
TRBV4-2,.,.,TRBJ2-4,TGTGCCAGCAGCCACCCCGTCGGGGAATACATTCAGTACTTC,CASSHPVGEYIQYF
TRBV5-1,.,.,TRBJ2-4,TGCGCCAGCAGCTTGGACGGAGGCGGAAACATTCAGTACTTC,CASSLDGGGNIQYF